These T cell receptor beta chains were read from a single sample in a study of T cell clonotyping in hematopoietic cell transplantation. Profiled with immunoSEQ multiplex PCR; TCRdb holds only in-frame clones, not every one. The repertoire holds about 21,000 clones, with roughly nine tenths as singletons. Sample: peripheral blood mononuclear cells, taken before stem cell transplant. The origin of the receptors is a young man with biphenotypic leukemia. Some clones in this sample may be carry-over from other donors' samples. Each CDR3 is given with its conserved first and last residue. Each record gives: J gene, clone size, D gene, V gene, CDR3 protein, CDR3 DNA. D genes are given only for firm matches. For some rows the clone size is stated as once, few or many, or as a class when expanded; others skip it.

TRBJ2-3,.,TRBD2,TRBV2,CASILASGGSTDTQYF,TGTGCCAGCATTCTAGCTAGCGGGGGAAGCACAGATACGCAGTATTTT
TRBJ1-3,.,.,TRBV30,CAGRTVPSGNTIYF,TGTGCCGGCCGGACAGTCCCCTCTGGAAACACCATATATTTT
TRBJ1-6,.,.,TRBV2,CASTEGLSSYNSPLHF,TGTGCCAGCACCGAAGGGTTAAGCTCCTATAATTCACCCCTCCACTTT
TRBJ2-1,.,.,TRBV30,CAWRGTVSQINEQFF,TGTGCCTGGAGGGGGACCGTCTCCCAGATCAATGAGCAGTTCTTC
TRBJ1-2,once,.,TRBV13,CASSSGDYGYTF,TGTGCCAGCAGCTCAGGGGACTATGGCTACACCTTC
TRBJ1-2,once,.,TRBV6-1,CASSESQDSLYTF,TGTGCCAGCAGTGAATCCCAAGACAGCCTCTACACCTTC
TRBJ1-1,once,TRBD1,TRBV5-1,CASSFKDRGSTEAFF,TGCGCCAGCAGCTTTAAGGACAGGGGAAGCACTGAAGCTTTCTTT
TRBJ1-2,few,.,TRBV30,CAWSVRSTAYGYTF,TGTGCCTGGAGTGTACGAAGTACCGCCTATGGCTACACCTTC
TRBJ1-2,.,.,TRBV27,CASSFSGGVNGYTF,TGTGCCAGCAGTTTTTCGGGGGGAGTCAATGGCTACACCTTC
TRBJ1-3,.,TRBD1,TRBV29-1,CSVLDRGSGNTIYF,TGCAGCGTTTTGGACAGGGGCTCTGGAAACACCATATATTTT
TRBJ1-4,once,.,TRBV7-9,CASSLQGEKLFF,TGTGCCAGCAGCTTACAGGGTGAAAAACTGTTTTTT
TRBJ2-7,once,.,TRBV14,CASSRATGSEQYF,TGTGCCAGCAGCCGGGCGACGGGGAGCGAGCAGTACTTC
TRBJ1-1,.,TRBD1,TRBV5-6,CASSSWTGYDTEAFF,TGTGCCAGCAGCTCTTGGACAGGGTACGACACTGAAGCTTTCTTT
TRBJ1-2,.,TRBD1,TRBV7-2,CASSLVGTAYGYTF,TGTGCCAGCAGCTTAGTAGGGACAGCTTATGGCTACACCTTC
TRBJ2-5,.,TRBD1,TRBV19,CASRDPDRDQETQYF,TGTGCCAGTAGAGATCCCGACAGGGACCAAGAGACCCAGTACTTC
TRBJ2-1,.,.,TRBV27,CASRELETFENEQFF,TGTGCCAGCAGGGAACTAGAGACTTTTGAGAATGAGCAGTTCTTC
TRBJ1-5,.,.,TRBV19,CASSPRQNSNQPQHF,TGTGCCAGTAGCCCCCGACAGAATAGCAATCAGCCCCAGCATTTT
TRBJ2-7,.,.,TRBV27,CASSLGVMAYEQYF,TGTGCCAGCAGTTTGGGGGTCATGGCCTACGAGCAGTACTTC
TRBJ2-1,.,TRBD2,TRBV5-5,CASSPSPGAGGYNEQFF,TGTGCCAGCAGCCCCTCGCCAGGCGCGGGGGGCTACAATGAGCAGTTCTTC
TRBJ1-2,.,.,TRBV10-2,CASSEGNSYGYTF,TGCGCCAGCAGTGAAGGAAACAGCTATGGCTACACCTTC
TRBJ2-2,.,.,TRBV5-6,CASNLFSVSLNTGELFF,TGTGCCAGCAACCTCTTTTCGGTCAGCTTGAACACCGGGGAGCTGTTTTTT
TRBJ2-5,.,.,TRBV7-9,CASSKWEMKETQYF,TGTGCCAGCAGCAAATGGGAGATGAAAGAGACCCAGTACTTC
TRBJ2-5,once,.,TRBV7-7,CASSLGSGGQETQYF,TGTGCTAGCAGCTTAGGTTCCGGGGGCCAAGAGACCCAGTACTTC
TRBJ1-3,.,.,TRBV11-2,CASSFLGQRGNTIYF,TGTGCCAGCAGCTTTCTCGGACAGAGGGGAAACACCATATATTTT
TRBJ2-6,.,.,TRBV12-2,CASRRNRGSGANVLTF,TGTGCAAGTCGTCGAAACAGGGGCTCTGGGGCCAACGTCCTGACTTTC
TRBJ2-7,.,.,TRBV5-1,CASSGRDYEQYF,TGCGCCAGCAGCGGCCGGGACTACGAGCAGTACTTC
TRBJ2-7,.,TRBD1,TRBV29-1,CSVEDSGDRGHEQYF,TGCAGCGTTGAAGATTCCGGGGACAGGGGGCACGAGCAGTACTTC
TRBJ2-1,.,.,TRBV19,CASSPPGPNEQFF,TGTGCCAGTAGTCCTCCGGGTCCCAATGAGCAGTTCTTC
TRBJ1-1,.,TRBD1,TRBV5-1,CASSFRTGGSYVNTEAFF,TGCGCCAGCAGCTTCAGGACAGGGGGCTCGTATGTGAACACTGAAGCTTTCTTT
TRBJ1-5,.,.,TRBV27,CASREYSNQPQHF,TGTGCCAGCAGAGAATATAGCAATCAGCCCCAGCATTTT
TRBJ2-2,.,.,TRBV10-1,CASSESRRTGELFF,TGCGCCAGCAGTGAGTCGCGTAGAACCGGGGAGCTGTTTTTT
TRBJ2-1,.,.,TRBV19,CASSIYWGYNEQFF,TGTGCCAGTAGTATATATTGGGGCTACAATGAGCAGTTCTTC
TRBJ1-5,.,TRBD1,TRBV7-8,CASIQEPGGNQPQHF,TGTGCCAGCATTCAGGAGCCAGGGGGGAATCAGCCCCAGCATTTT
TRBJ2-7,.,TRBD1,TRBV27,CASSLSTGAREQYF,TGTGCCAGCAGTTTATCCACAGGGGCGCGCGAGCAGTACTTC
TRBJ2-7,.,.,TRBV28,CASSLRGNAGYEQYF,TGTGCCAGCAGTTTACGAGGGAACGCCGGCTACGAGCAGTACTTC
TRBJ2-2,.,.,TRBV5-1,CASSPAGAGTGELFF,TGCGCCAGCAGCCCTGCGGGGGCCGGCACCGGGGAGCTGTTTTTT
TRBJ1-4,.,.,TRBV6-1,CASSGGVLFF,TGTGCCAGCAGTGGGGGGGTATTGTTTTTT
TRBJ1-1,once,TRBD1,TRBV29-1,CSVGAGTGAIVEAFF,TGCAGCGTTGGGGCCGGGACAGGGGCAATTGTTGAAGCTTTCTTT
TRBJ2-6,.,.,TRBV6-5,CASSPTWGANVLTF,TGTGCCAGCAGTCCTACGTGGGGGGCCAACGTCCTGACTTTC
TRBJ2-5,.,.,TRBV4-3,CASSQDGGAPSRTQYF,TGCGCCAGCAGCCAAGATGGTGGAGCGCCTTCAAGGACCCAGTACTTC
TRBJ2-1,.,.,TRBV29-1,CSGRVFLGNEQFF,TGCAGCGGCAGGGTCTTCCTCGGCAATGAGCAGTTCTTC
TRBJ2-3,.,.,TRBV4-1,CASSLGGPGTDTQYF,TGCGCCAGCAGCCTCGGGGGGCCGGGCACAGATACGCAGTATTTT
TRBJ2-7,.,TRBD2,TRBV6-6,CAASPSGRYEQYF,TGTGCCGCATCACCTAGCGGGAGGTATGAGCAGTACTTC
TRBJ2-7,.,.,TRBV21-1,CASSKVGTLIYEQYF,TGTGCCAGCAGCAAAGTGGGGACTTTGATATACGAGCAGTACTTC
TRBJ2-7,.,.,TRBV11-3,CASSSLVGDREQYF,TGTGCCAGCAGCTCCCTTGTGGGAGACAGGGAGCAGTACTTC
TRBJ2-7,.,.,TRBV19,CASSLRPGNYEQYF,TGTGCCAGTAGTCTACGGCCAGGCAACTACGAGCAGTACTTC
TRBJ1-2,few,.,TRBV2,CARAGVGYGYTF,TGTGCCAGGGCCGGGGTCGGCTATGGCTACACCTTC
TRBJ2-3,.,TRBD2,TRBV5-4,CASSLKVAGPTDTQYF,TGTGCCAGCAGCTTGAAGGTAGCGGGCCCCACAGATACGCAGTATTTT